This T cell receptor beta chain came from a study of identical twins. Trimming removed 3 bases from V and 4 bases from J; junction bases left unmatched: 6. The CDR3 extends over 15 amino acids. The germline V gene has CDR1 MDHEN and CDR2 SYDVKM. This clonotype was seen more than once but under ten times. Its cognate antigen is unknown. Through template switching, a universal primer site was introduced, and the cDNA contained unique molecular identifiers. One entry per CDR3 protein results from TCRdb running MiXCR on the 5' RACE reads. The sample records 300,000 to 350,000 distinct CDR3 sequences, 9% to 15% being singletons. Broader study findings: Excess twin sharing in beta out-of-frame sequences was weaker. Abundant beta clonotypes from cord blood bore fewer insertions; memory repertoires lacked this pattern.

This sample was shared with a second study, whose subject was yellow fever vaccine responses in identical twins.

This sequence was found in a woman between 18 and 29 years old in good health. V usage is TRBV28 and J usage is TRBJ2-3, with 8 positions matching TRBD1. The sequencing input was CD8+ T cells sorted from blood. The CDR3 protein is CASSFGQGLSDTQYF. DNA for the CDR3: TGTGCCAGCAGTTTCGGACAGGGTCTGTCAGATACGCAGTATTTT.